This T cell receptor (beta chain) was identified in a study of T-cell reconstitution after alpha-beta-depleted transplantation in children. This clonotype showed up just a few times. No antigen is known for it. The study's findings and limits: About two months after transplant, alpha-beta T cells reportedly came from several hundred expanded graft clones. Surviving recipient T cells and thymic progenitors produced the high day-60 TCRbeta diversity seen in some patients. Among T cells one year after transplant, newly produced cells accounted for most counts and diversity.

Construction of the TCRbeta library involved unique molecular identifiers. MiXCR was run by TCRdb on the PCR reads, yielding one entry per CDR3 protein. Of some 600,000 distinct CDR3 sequences listed, 13% are singletons. This receptor was obtained from a male patient under 18 who had a stem cell transplant for acute myeloid leukemia, so the T cells may come from the graft donor. Source: PBMCs, mostly from graft donor cells, taken 360 days after TCRalphabeta/CD19-depleted stem cell transplant.

This CDR3 is CSVEFGPYEQYF. The CDR3 DNA follows: TGCAGCGTTGAGTTTGGGCCCTACGAGCAGTACTTC. The V call is TRBV29-1, the J call TRBJ2-7; no clear D. V dropped 3 bases and J dropped 2 bases, with 8 bases sitting between them. CDR3 length: 12 residues. The germline CDR1 and CDR2 sequences are SQVTM and ANQGSEA.